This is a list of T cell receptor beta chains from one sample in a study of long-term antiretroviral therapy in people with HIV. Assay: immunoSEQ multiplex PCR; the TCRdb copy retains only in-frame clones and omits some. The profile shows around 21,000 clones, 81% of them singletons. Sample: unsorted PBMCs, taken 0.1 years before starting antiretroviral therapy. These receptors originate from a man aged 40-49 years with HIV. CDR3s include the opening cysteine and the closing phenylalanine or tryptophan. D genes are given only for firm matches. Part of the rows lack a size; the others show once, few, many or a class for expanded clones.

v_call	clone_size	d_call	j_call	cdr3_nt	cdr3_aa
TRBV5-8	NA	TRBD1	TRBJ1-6	TGTGCCAGCAGCTGGGGACAGGGGGCCCCAATACGGTCACCCCTCCACTTT	CASSWGQGAPIRSPLHF
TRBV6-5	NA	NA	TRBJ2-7	TGTGCCAGCAGTTACTCCGGGGGAGGCGAGCAGTACTTC	CASSYSGGGEQYF
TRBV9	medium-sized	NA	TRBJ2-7	TGTGCCAGCAGCGTAGGAGGGGATAACGACGAGCAGTACTTC	CASSVGGDNDEQYF
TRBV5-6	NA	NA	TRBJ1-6	TGTGCCAGCAGCTCGGGACGGTCTAATTCACCCCTCCACTTT	CASSSGRSNSPLHF
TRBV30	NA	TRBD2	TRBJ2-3	TGTGCCTGGCACCCCGGGACTAGCGGGAGGGAAGATACGCAGTATTTT	CAWHPGTSGREDTQYF
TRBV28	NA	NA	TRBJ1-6	TGTGCCAGCACCCCGGCGGGGGCGGATTCACCCCTCCACTTT	CASTPAGADSPLHF
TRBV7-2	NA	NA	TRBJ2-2	TGTGCCAGCAAAGGCCTAGGGAACACCGGGGAGCTGTTTTTT	CASKGLGNTGELFF
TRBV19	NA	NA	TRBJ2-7	TGTGCCAGTATGGACAGCCTGGCCTACGAGCAGTACTTC	CASMDSLAYEQYF
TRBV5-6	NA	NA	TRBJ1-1	TGTGCCAGCAGCTTGGGTTGGAACACTGAAGCTTTCTTT	CASSLGWNTEAFF
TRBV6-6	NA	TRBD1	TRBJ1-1	TGTGCCAGCAGTTACAGTACAGGGGGCACTGAAGCTTTCTTT	CASSYSTGGTEAFF
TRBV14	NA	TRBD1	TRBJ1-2	TGTGCCAGCAGCCAAGATAAGGACAGGGGGCGCCCTGGGTATGGCTACACCTTC	CASSQDKDRGRPGYGYTF
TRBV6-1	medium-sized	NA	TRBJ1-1	TGTGCCAGCAATAAACAGGGAAGCACTGAAGCTTTCTTT	CASNKQGSTEAFF
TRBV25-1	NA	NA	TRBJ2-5	TGTGCCAGCAGTGAATATGGCCATAAAGAGACCCAGTACTTC	CASSEYGHKETQYF
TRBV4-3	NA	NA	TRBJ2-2	TGCGCCAGCAGCCAAGATCTGGGGCCCGGGGAGCTGTTTTTT	CASSQDLGPGELFF
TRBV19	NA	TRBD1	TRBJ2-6	TGTGCCAGTAGTAAACCAGGGGGCCGGGCCAACGTCCTGACTTTC	CASSKPGGRANVLTF